This T cell receptor (beta chain) came from a study of cytomegalovirus exposure and HLA in healthy donors. Study findings and constraints: Common viral pathogens were later found to be apparently linked to several of the most significant clusters. Reported findings show TCR beta sequences accurately forecast HLA-A and HLA-B alleles in most subjects.

Both 60 Vbeta primers and 13 Jbeta primers went into the PCR. Study processing details: An analysis performed later counted about 80 million unique TCR beta chains (roughly 10 million of them shared). TCRdb's table, derived via immunoSEQ multiplex PCR, lists solely in-frame clones and lacks some. The V and J calls and clone size were taken over from that table, and D and trimming were inferred from the DNA. The sample records fewer than 200,000 clones, 76% being singletons. Germline assignment: CDR1 SGHTA and CDR2 FQGNSA. The V segment lost 5 bases and the J segment 8 bases; nucleotides outside the gene matches: 13. The CDR3 contains 16 residues. As concerns this clone: The antigen remains undetermined.

This rearrangement joins TRBV7-2 to TRBJ2-1; 9 bases fit TRBD2. The receptor's source is a female donor in good health and CMV-seronegative. Sequencing input: PBMCs. CDR3 residues: CASSPRYGGGADEQFF. CDR3 bases: TGTGCCAGCAGCCCCCGGTATGGCGGGGGGGCCGATGAGCAGTTCTTC.